The 28 T cell receptor beta chains below all came from one sample that was sequenced in a study of blood T cell repertoires in COVID-19. Clones were read by immunoSEQ multiplex PCR, and TCRdb kept only the in-frame ones, dropping some. Found here are 200,000 to 250,000 clones, approximately 91% of them singletons; the top ten hold under 5.5%. Sequenced sample: peripheral blood. Source of these receptors: a woman aged 40-49 years with acute or convalescent COVID-19.

The rearrangement links TRBV2 to TRBJ2-1; TRBD1 is a possible D gene (6 bases). The CDR3 covers 17 residues. Trimming took off 5 bases at V and 4 bases at J, with 21 bases between the two ends. Germline values: CDR1 SNHLY, CDR2 FYNNEI. CDR3 loop: CASSYRGQSNLYNEQFF. In nucleotides, the CDR3 is TGTGCCAGCAGTTACCGAGGACAGTCAAACCTATACAATGAGCAGTTCTTC.

V gene TRBV19 combines with J gene TRBJ2-1; D possibly corresponds to TRBD2 (5 bases). The V end lost 2 bases, the J end lost 10 bases, and 6 bases lay between the germline ends. There are 11 residues in the CDR3. CDR1 and CDR2 from the germline V gene are LNHDA and SQIVND (reference sequence). Here the CDR3 reads CASSIPGEQFF. The CDR3 DNA sequence: TGTGCCAGTAGTATACCGGGAGAGCAGTTCTTC.

V gene TRBV2 combines with J gene TRBJ1-6; 10 bases agree with TRBD1. Trimming cost V 3 bases and J 7 bases; bases outside gene matches: 3. The CDR3 is 15 residues long. Germline V gene data show CDR1 as SNHLY and CDR2 as FYNNEI. The CDR3 loop reads CASSDPGQGNSPLHF. CDR3 DNA sequence: TGTGCCAGCAGTGACCCGGGACAGGGGAATTCACCCCTCCACTTT.

The V call is TRBV16, the J call TRBJ1-2; no firm D call. Germline V CDR1 and CDR2: KGHSY, FQNENV. The V gene lost 4 bases and the J gene lost 5 bases, with 8 bases spanning the gap. CDR3 length equals 12 residues. The CDR3: CASSRSGYGYTF. The DNA for the CDR3 is TGTGCCAGCAGCCGGTCCGGGTATGGCTACACCTTC.

The chain employs TRBV6-5 and TRBJ1-1; 8 bases are shared with TRBD1. Germline CDR1 reads MNHEY; CDR2 reads SVGAGI. The CDR3 totals 14 residues. Trimming at V came to 6 bases and at J to 4 bases, leaving 7 bases not matched to a gene. CDR3 region: CASRQTGGSTEAFF. The DNA for the CDR3 is TGTGCCAGCAGGCAAACAGGGGGTAGCACTGAAGCTTTCTTT.

The chain joins TRBV5-1 to TRBJ2-1; 11 nucleotides align to TRBD2. This CDR3 is 15 amino acids long. V lost 4 bases to trimming and J lost 9 bases; unmatched junction nucleotides: 9. CDR1 and CDR2 from the germline V gene are SGHRS and YFSETQ. CDR3 DNA sequence: TGCGCCAGCAGCATCCTTAGCGGGGGGGCACGTGAGCAGTTCTTC. It codes for CASSILSGGAREQFF.

The V and J genes are TRBV9 and TRBJ1-1; D remains unclear. The CDR3 has 15 amino acids. The germline V gene encodes CDR1 SGDLS and CDR2 YYNGEE. The V and J ends lost 2 bases and 0 bases respectively, with 11 bases between them. The CDR3 loop is CASSVGEKLNTEAFF. In DNA form, the CDR3 reads TGTGCCAGCAGCGTGGGAGAAAAGTTGAACACTGAAGCTTTCTTT.

This chain links TRBV5-6 with TRBJ1-2; 7 bases are a match to TRBD1. The J segment lost 7 bases and the V segment lost 4 bases, leaving 10 bases of the junction unmatched. CDR3 length: 14 amino acids. Germline loops: CDR1 SGHDT, CDR2 YYEEEE. This CDR3 reads CASSPPTGFGGYTF. The CDR3, as DNA: TGTGCCAGCAGCCCCCCGACAGGGTTTGGTGGCTACACCTTC.

This clone was counted only a few times. V usage is TRBV6-2 or TRBV6-3 and J usage is TRBJ1-2; D gene ambiguous. Germline-derived CDR1 and CDR2 are MNHEY and SVGEGT. V was pared by 2 bases and J by 6 bases, with 16 bases between. This CDR3 comprises 15 residues. In nucleotides, the CDR3 is TGTGCCAGCAGTTACCTCAGATGGGCCCAGGATGGCTACACCTTC. Its protein product is CASSYLRWAQDGYTF.

The chain's CDR3 is CATRPPEESTDTQYF. CDR3 nucleotide sequence: TGTGCCACCAGACCGCCAGAGGAGAGCACAGATACGCAGTATTTT. The chain carries TRBV24-1 and TRBJ2-3; no clear D gene. Germline values: CDR1 KGHDR, CDR2 SFDVKD. This CDR3 is built from 15 residues. V was trimmed by 7 bases and J by 0 bases, leaving 13 bases between them.

This chain connects TRBV6-6 to TRBJ2-1; possible D gene TRBD2, 6 bases. Trimming left V 6 bases short and J 3 bases short, with 15 bases between. Germline V gene sequence: CDR1 MNHNY, CDR2 SVGAGI (reference sequence). The CDR3 runs 15 residues. The CDR3, as DNA: TGTGCCAGCAGACATGGAAGCGGGTACTACAATGAGCAGTTCTTC. Translated, it gives CASRHGSGYYNEQFF.

The chain carries TRBV2 and TRBJ1-1, with unresolved D. Germline lookup yields CDR1 SNHLY and CDR2 FYNNEI. The V end was cut by 6 bases, the J end by 1 base, with 12 bases between. The CDR3 loop spans 14 amino acids. The CDR3 loop reads CASRGRAGNTEAFF. CDR3 nucleotides: TGTGCCAGCAGAGGGAGAGCGGGGAACACTGAAGCTTTCTTT.

The rearrangement joins TRBV6-5 to TRBJ2-3, with 9 positions matching TRBD2. J lost 2 bases, V lost 5 bases, and 2 bases had no gene match. Germline CDR1 and CDR2: MNHEY and SVGAGI. The CDR3 covers 14 residues. The CDR3: CASSSGGNTDTQYF. DNA of the CDR3: TGTGCCAGCAGTAGCGGGGGGAACACAGATACGCAGTATTTT.

This chain uses TRBV6-5 with TRBJ2-1; no firm D call. CDR1 is MNHEY, CDR2 SVGAGI, per germline. This CDR3 is built from 13 residues. V was shortened by 7 bases and J by 6 bases, with 13 bases between the two germline ends. CDR3 coding DNA: TGTGCCAGCATGCGACGGGTCGGCAATGAGCAGTTCTTC. As protein: CASMRRVGNEQFF.

This rearrangement joins TRBV19 to TRBJ2-1, with 8 bases fitting TRBD1. The CDR3 totals 15 residues. Germline lookup yields CDR1 LNHDA and CDR2 SQIVND (reference sequence). V lost 4 bases to trimming and J lost 2 bases; unmatched junction nucleotides: 4. CDR3 in DNA: TGTGCCAGTAGTAAAGGACAGGGTACCTACAATGAGCAGTTCTTC. The encoded protein is CASSKGQGTYNEQFF.

This clone was seen once. The chain carries TRBV6-5 and TRBJ1-1; TRBD1 might be the D (5 bases). This CDR3 contains 14 residues. The V end lost 7 bases, the J end lost 4 bases, and 16 bases lay between the germline ends. Germline CDR1 and CDR2: MNHEY and SVGAGI. CDR3 residues: CASTPGRQGTEAFF. The CDR3 DNA follows: TGTGCCAGCACACCCGGGCGCCAGGGCACTGAAGCTTTCTTT.

This clone was detected once. This rearrangement joins TRBV10-2 to TRBJ1-3; 7 bases map to TRBD1. Trimming removed 8 bases from V and 2 bases from J; junction bases left unmatched: 9. This CDR3 is 15 amino acids long. The germline V gene encodes CDR1 WSHSY and CDR2 SAAADI. CDR3 in amino acids: CASGSGGLAGNTIYF. The CDR3 DNA reads TGCGCCAGCGGGTCAGGGGGACTCGCTGGAAACACCATATATTTT.

This chain links TRBV3-1 (or the pseudogene TRBV3-2) with TRBJ2-3; a possible D gene is TRBD2 (6 bases). CDR1 and CDR2 (germline): LGHDT, YNNKEL (reference sequence). This CDR3 comprises 16 residues. The V end lost 4 bases, the J end lost 2 bases, and 16 bases lay between the germline ends. This CDR3 reads CASSPRDFFTTDTQYF. The CDR3 nucleotides are TGTGCCAGCAGCCCCCGGGACTTCTTTACCACAGATACGCAGTATTTT.

The chain links TRBV11-2 to TRBJ1-1; 8 bases are a match to TRBD1. The CDR3 is 13 residues long. J gave up 5 bases and V 5 bases, and 4 bases lay outside the gene matches. Germline V lookup: CDR1 SGHAT, CDR2 FQNNGV. For the CDR3, the DNA is TGTGCCAGCAGCCCACGGACAGGGACTGAAGCTTTCTTT. Translating it yields CASSPRTGTEAFF.

J is TRBJ1-3 and V is TRBV5-6; D not certain. Germline V gene data show CDR1 as SGHDT and CDR2 as YYEEEE. The CDR3 runs to 16 residues. V was pared by 0 bases and J by 3 bases, with 13 bases between. CDR3 coding DNA: TGTGCCAGCAGCTTGGTCAGTGGGCCCGTTGGAAACACCATATATTTT. As protein: CASSLVSGPVGNTIYF. The full variable domain, its missing parts supplied by reference TRBV5-6 and TRBJ1-3, is DAGVTQSPTHLIKTRGQQVTLRCSPKSGHDTVSWYQQALGQGPQFIFQYYEEEERQRGNFPDRFSGHQFPNYSSELNVNALLLGDSALYLCASSLVSGPVGNTIYFGEGSWLTVV.

The rearrangement uses TRBV27 and TRBJ2-5, with 9 bases matching TRBD1. With 2 bases clipped from V and 5 bases from J, the junction kept 6 bases outside the gene matches. This CDR3 region has 15 residues. The germline V gene encodes CDR1 MNHEY and CDR2 SMNVEV (reference sequence). The CDR3 is CASSLLGQGGETQYF. In DNA form, the CDR3 reads TGTGCCAGCAGTTTACTGGGACAGGGAGGGGAGACCCAGTACTTC.

The rearrangement links TRBV19 to TRBJ2-6, with TRBD1 matching over 10 bases. V was pared by 3 bases and J by 3 bases, with 5 bases of the junction left unmatched. The CDR3 length is 17 residues. The V gene's germline CDR1 is LNHDA and CDR2 SQIVND (reference sequence). CDR3 sequence (DNA): TGTGCCAGTAGTATTTTAGGGACAGGGGATGGGGCCAACGTCCTGACTTTC. Its protein product is CASSILGTGDGANVLTF.

The V gene is TRBV2, the J gene TRBJ2-1, with D perhaps TRBD2 (5 bases). Trimming stripped 7 bases from V and 6 bases from J, with 16 bases between. Germline values: CDR1 SNHLY, CDR2 FYNNEI. CDR3 length: 14 residues. CDR3 in DNA: TGTGCCAGCAAAGACGGGGTGTTATCCAATGAGCAGTTCTTC. This gives the protein CASKDGVLSNEQFF. The variable domain in full, with the rest retrieved from reference TRBV2 and TRBJ2-1, is EPEVTQTPSHQVTQMGQEVILRCVPISNHLYFYWYRQILGQKVEFLVSFYNNEISEKSEIFDDQFSVERPDGSNFTLKIRSTKLEDSAMYFCASKDGVLSNEQFFGPGTRLTVL.

The chain combines TRBV10-1 with TRBJ2-3; 8 bases fit TRBD2. V lost 5 bases and J lost 4; bases outside the gene matches: 8. CDR1 is WNHNN and CDR2 is SYGVQD in the germline V gene (reference sequence). The CDR3 is 15 amino acids. The CDR3 nucleotides are TGCGCCAGCAGTTACAATCTGGGACTAGCAGATACGCAGTATTTT. Translation gives CASSYNLGLADTQYF.

This chain links TRBV28 with TRBJ1-1, with D possibly being TRBD1 (6 bases). With 6 bases removed from V and 1 base from J, the gap between germline ends came to 12 bases. CDR1 and CDR2 (germline): MDHEN, SYDVKM. The CDR3 spans 14 residues. Here the CDR3 DNA reads TGTGCCAGCAGCAACCTAGGGGGGAACACTGAAGCTTTCTTT. This translates into CASSNLGGNTEAFF.

The chain joins TRBV19 to TRBJ1-5; a possible D gene is TRBD1 (5 bases). The V end lost 5 bases, the J end lost 6 bases, and 20 bases lay between the germline ends. CDR3 length: 16 amino acids. From germline, CDR1 is LNHDA and CDR2 SQIVND (reference sequence). Here the CDR3 reads CASSFLTVGGIQPQHF. CDR3 in DNA: TGTGCCAGTAGTTTTTTGACCGTTGGGGGGATTCAGCCCCAGCATTTT. Filled out from reference TRBV19 and TRBJ1-5, the complete variable domain reads DGGITQSPKYLFRKEGQNVTLSCEQNLNHDAMYWYRQDPGQGLRLIYYSQIVNDFQKGDIAEGYSVSREKKESFPLTVTSAQKNPTAFYLCASSFLTVGGIQPQHFGDGTRLSIL.

The DNA for the CDR3 is TGTGCCACCAGTGATTTGGTGACTAGCGGGGGGCGGGAGACCCAGTACTTC. Its protein product is CATSDLVTSGGRETQYF. The chain employs TRBV24-1 and TRBJ2-5; 13 bases fit TRBD2. The CDR3 loop spans 17 amino acids. Germline V CDR1 and CDR2: KGHDR, SFDVKD. J gave up 5 bases and V 0 bases, and 5 bases lay outside the gene matches.

J is TRBJ2-7 and V is TRBV19; 11 bases agree with TRBD1. The ends lost 8 bases at V and 2 bases at J; junction bases unmatched: 14. The CDR3 covers 17 residues. From germline, CDR1 is LNHDA and CDR2 SQIVND (reference sequence). This CDR3 is CASLENPDRGRTYEQYV. The CDR3 bases are TGTGCCAGTTTGGAGAACCCGGACAGGGGGCGAACCTACGAGCAGTACGTC.